The clone carrying this T cell receptor (beta chain) was observed once. Its antigen is currently unknown. The data were taken from a study of cytomegalovirus exposure and HLA in healthy donors. Study information: The early release's HLA-typed donors yielded some 85 million unique TCRs. Study results and caveats: There were some V segments, including TRBV6-2 and TRBV6-3, excluded as indistinguishable. Association of a missense DCLRE1C variant with TCR beta V- and J-gene trimming was reported in a later analysis.

After removal of 5 bases from V and 3 bases from J, the junction contained 7 bases not matched to a gene. This CDR3 spans 15 amino acids. Per the germline V gene, CDR1 is SEHNR and CDR2 is FQNEAQ (reference sequence). The PCR had 60 Vbeta and 13 Jbeta primers. Original analysis: In a later analysis, the count reached some 73 million unique TCR beta chains, with around 11 million shared. The assay was immunoSEQ multiplex PCR, and TCRdb's table has in-frame clones only and misses some. That table supplies the V and J calls and clone size; D and trimming were determined from the DNA. The table has some 110,000 clones, over 65% seen once.

Sequencing input: PBMCs. The chain carries TRBV7-9 and TRBJ1-3; 7 bases fit TRBD1. The origin of this receptor is a man aged 50 to 59 in good health and CMV-seronegative. The CDR3 nucleotides read TGTGCCAGCAGCCCCGGGACAGAGATTGGAAACACCATATATTTT. As protein: CASSPGTEIGNTIYF.